This TCR beta chain was captured by sequencing in a study of T cells in Graves' hyperthyroidism and ophthalmopathy. Study observations and caveats: Prediction of ophthalmopathy progression came a median 6.5 months pre-onset.

Authors of the study amplified TCR beta CDR3 regions from RNA transcripts. In the first-round RT-PCR of the TCR CDR3, the HTBI primer set was used. Each CDR3 protein gets one entry after TCRdb re-called the multiplex PCR reads with MiXCR. The profile shows some 580,000 distinct CDR3 sequences, 15% to 20% of them singletons. This clonotype was seen many times. Its antigen is not known. Looked up from germline, CDR1 is KGHSH and CDR2 is LQKENI. Between the trimmed V and J ends, which lost 6 bases and 1 base, there was a span of 13 bases. The CDR3 is 15 amino acids. Exclusion of a patient resulted from uncontrolled infection, other autoimmune disease, pregnancy or lactation. PBMCs were sourced from roughly 9.7 ml fresh peripheral blood.

The sequence was obtained from a woman aged 40 to 49 with Graves' ophthalmopathy. Specimen: blood. The chain is built from TRBV18 and TRBJ1-5, with a possible D match to TRBD1 (5 bases). The chain's CDR3 is CASSPSEGSNQPQHF. The CDR3, as DNA: TGTGCCAGCTCCCCGAGTGAGGGGAGCAATCAGCCCCAGCATTTT.